A single sample is the source of the 11 T cell receptor beta chains below, sequenced in a study of T cells in Graves' hyperthyroidism and ophthalmopathy. Amplified TCR beta CDR3 regions came from RNA transcripts. A set of HTBI primers served as the primers for a first-round RT-PCR of the TCR CDR3. TCRdb passed the multiplex PCR reads through MiXCR, listing each CDR3 protein once. The sample gives about 400,000 distinct CDR3 sequences, roughly 14% of which show up once; around 13% is in the top ten. The sequencing sample was made of blood. The origin of the receptors is a man between 18 and 29 years old with Graves' ophthalmopathy.

The sample holds many counts of this clonotype. This chain links TRBV10-2 with TRBJ1-1; D gene unclear. The CDR3 covers 14 residues. The germline CDR1 and CDR2 sequences are WSHSY and SAAADI. V was shortened by 5 bases and J by 0 bases, with 10 bases between the two germline ends. The CDR3 DNA follows: TGCGCCAGCAGTCCCCCCCGGTTGAACACTGAAGCTTTCTTT. This sequence encodes CASSPPRLNTEAFF.

Notes on this clonotype: A much larger clone sits a single nucleotide away, making a read error possible. The chain combines TRBV5-1 with TRBJ1-1; 7 bases line up with TRBD1. The length of the CDR3 is 13 residues. Germline V gene lookup returns CDR1 SGHRS and CDR2 YFSETQ. Here the CDR3 reads CANSPGQTSEAFF. The CDR3 DNA is TGCGCCAACAGCCCGGGACAGACTTCTGAAGCTTTCTTT.

There are many counts of this clonotype. V is TRBV18 and J is TRBJ1-2; TRBD1 matches 8 bases. Germline loops: CDR1 KGHSH, CDR2 LQKENI. CDR3 length: 13 amino acids. Trimming removed 6 bases from V and 3 bases from J; junction bases left unmatched: 3. CDR3 bases: TGTGCCAGCTCCTCGGACAGGGACTATGGCTACACCTTC. Translated: CASSSDRDYGYTF.

This clonotype was found many times. V usage is TRBV5-1 and J usage is TRBJ1-2, with 11 nucleotides matching TRBD1. Unmatched junction bases numbered 5, after V lost 4 bases and J lost 3 bases. Germline CDR1 and CDR2: SGHRS and YFSETQ. This CDR3 is built from 15 residues. In DNA form, the CDR3 reads TGCGCCAGCAGCCAGGGACAGGGGGTGTACTATGGCTACACCTTC. This encodes CASSQGQGVYYGYTF.

The table lists this clonotype with a few counts. This rearrangement joins TRBV6-1 to TRBJ1-5; TRBD1 might be the D (5 bases). V lost 11 bases to trimming and J lost 3 bases, with 11 bases between them. Germline V gene lookup returns CDR1 MNHNS and CDR2 SASEGT. There are 12 residues in the CDR3. The CDR3 sequence is CASGGLNQPQHF. In DNA, the CDR3 is TGTGCCTCCGGGGGACTCAATCAGCCCCAGCATTTT.

This clonotype was seen repeatedly, ten times or more. V gene TRBV7-9 combines with J gene TRBJ2-2; D is perhaps TRBD2 (5 bases). V lost 3 bases, J lost 2 bases, and 13 bases lay in between. Germline V lookup: CDR1 SEHNR, CDR2 FQNEAQ (reference sequence). This CDR3 spans 16 amino acids. CDR3 sequence reads: CASSFPASGNTGELFF. The CDR3 DNA is TGTGCCAGCAGCTTTCCGGCCTCGGGAAACACCGGGGAGCTGTTTTTT. Full variable domain (missing parts from reference TRBV7-9 and TRBJ2-2): DTGVSQNPRHKITKRGQNVTFRCDPISEHNRLYWYRQTLGQGPEFLTYFQNEAQLEKSRLLSDRFSAERPKGSFSTLEIQRTEQGDSAMYLCASSFPASGNTGELFFGEGSRLTVL.

This clonotype was seen at least ten times. The rearrangement links TRBV18 to TRBJ2-5, with TRBD2 identical over 8 bases. Germline V gene data show CDR1 as KGHSH and CDR2 as LQKENI. The CDR3 loop spans 13 amino acids. Germline trimming cut 4 bases from V and 5 bases from J; bases unmatched to any gene: 3. The DNA of the CDR3 is TGTGCCAGCTCACAAAGCGGGGGCGAGACCCAGTACTTC. This codes for CASSQSGGETQYF.

This clonotype was picked up one time. A much bigger clone sits one base away, suggesting this may be a read error. For the CDR3, the DNA is TGTGCCAGCAGTTTAATATTAGCGGGAGTTAATGAGCAGTTCTTC. The encoded protein is CASSLILAGVNEQFF. V gene TRBV27 combines with J gene TRBJ2-1, with 9 nucleotides matching TRBD2. After removal of 2 bases from V and 7 bases from J, the junction contained 6 bases not matched to a gene. This CDR3 is 15 amino acids long. CDR1 MNHEY and CDR2 SMNVEV come from the germline V gene (reference sequence).

This clonotype occurred a few times. The V gene is TRBV6-1, the J gene TRBJ2-7; no clear D gene. V was pared by 6 bases and J by 4 bases, with 7 bases between. This CDR3 has 11 residues. CDR1 MNHNS and CDR2 SASEGT come from the germline V gene. The chain's CDR3 is CASRTAYEQYF. The CDR3 DNA sequence: TGTGCCAGCAGAACAGCGTACGAGCAGTACTTC.

The table lists this clonotype with a few counts. Compared with germline, one end of the junction differs, possibly owing to a read error. The chain links TRBV24-1 to TRBJ2-5; tentatively, D is TRBD1 (5 bases). Germline V lookup: CDR1 KGHDR, CDR2 SFDVKD. This CDR3 spans 16 amino acids. For the CDR3, the DNA is TGTGTCACCAGTGATTTTGGCTCAGGGAATCAAGAGACCCAGTACTTC. Its protein is CVTSDFGSGNQETQYF.

This clonotype was counted at least ten times. The CDR3 is CASSLQGGAYEQYF. CDR3 DNA: TGTGCCAGCAGCCTACAGGGTGGGGCCTACGAGCAGTACTTC. J is TRBJ2-7 and V is TRBV12-3 or TRBV12-4, with a tentative D call TRBD1 (6 bases). The CDR3 runs 14 residues. V gave up 6 bases and J gave up 2 bases, with 14 bases separating them.